This TCR beta chain was retrieved from a study of T cell repertoires in cytomegalovirus infection. TCRdb re-analysed the reads in MiXCR, keeping a single row per CDR3 protein. The sample contains tens of thousands of distinct CDR3 sequences, approximately 22% of which appear only once. The CDR3 sequence is 14 residues long. The germline gives CDR1 PRHDT, CDR2 FYEKMQ (reference sequence). Trimming pared 1 base from V and 8 bases from J, leaving 14 bases between. This clonotype was seen only a few times. Its target is not known. Specimen: PBMCs, sequenced either directly or after in vitro stimulation (not recorded which). The source is a human donor in good health (CMV status not recorded). Some clones in this sample may be carry-over from other donors' samples. The genes are TRBV13 and TRBJ1-1, with TRBD1 as a possible D gene (6 bases). CDR3 nucleotide sequence: TGTGCCAGCAGCTTAGTGAGGGGGGGTAGCGAAGCTTTCTTT. Amino acid sequence: CASSLVRGGSEAFF.